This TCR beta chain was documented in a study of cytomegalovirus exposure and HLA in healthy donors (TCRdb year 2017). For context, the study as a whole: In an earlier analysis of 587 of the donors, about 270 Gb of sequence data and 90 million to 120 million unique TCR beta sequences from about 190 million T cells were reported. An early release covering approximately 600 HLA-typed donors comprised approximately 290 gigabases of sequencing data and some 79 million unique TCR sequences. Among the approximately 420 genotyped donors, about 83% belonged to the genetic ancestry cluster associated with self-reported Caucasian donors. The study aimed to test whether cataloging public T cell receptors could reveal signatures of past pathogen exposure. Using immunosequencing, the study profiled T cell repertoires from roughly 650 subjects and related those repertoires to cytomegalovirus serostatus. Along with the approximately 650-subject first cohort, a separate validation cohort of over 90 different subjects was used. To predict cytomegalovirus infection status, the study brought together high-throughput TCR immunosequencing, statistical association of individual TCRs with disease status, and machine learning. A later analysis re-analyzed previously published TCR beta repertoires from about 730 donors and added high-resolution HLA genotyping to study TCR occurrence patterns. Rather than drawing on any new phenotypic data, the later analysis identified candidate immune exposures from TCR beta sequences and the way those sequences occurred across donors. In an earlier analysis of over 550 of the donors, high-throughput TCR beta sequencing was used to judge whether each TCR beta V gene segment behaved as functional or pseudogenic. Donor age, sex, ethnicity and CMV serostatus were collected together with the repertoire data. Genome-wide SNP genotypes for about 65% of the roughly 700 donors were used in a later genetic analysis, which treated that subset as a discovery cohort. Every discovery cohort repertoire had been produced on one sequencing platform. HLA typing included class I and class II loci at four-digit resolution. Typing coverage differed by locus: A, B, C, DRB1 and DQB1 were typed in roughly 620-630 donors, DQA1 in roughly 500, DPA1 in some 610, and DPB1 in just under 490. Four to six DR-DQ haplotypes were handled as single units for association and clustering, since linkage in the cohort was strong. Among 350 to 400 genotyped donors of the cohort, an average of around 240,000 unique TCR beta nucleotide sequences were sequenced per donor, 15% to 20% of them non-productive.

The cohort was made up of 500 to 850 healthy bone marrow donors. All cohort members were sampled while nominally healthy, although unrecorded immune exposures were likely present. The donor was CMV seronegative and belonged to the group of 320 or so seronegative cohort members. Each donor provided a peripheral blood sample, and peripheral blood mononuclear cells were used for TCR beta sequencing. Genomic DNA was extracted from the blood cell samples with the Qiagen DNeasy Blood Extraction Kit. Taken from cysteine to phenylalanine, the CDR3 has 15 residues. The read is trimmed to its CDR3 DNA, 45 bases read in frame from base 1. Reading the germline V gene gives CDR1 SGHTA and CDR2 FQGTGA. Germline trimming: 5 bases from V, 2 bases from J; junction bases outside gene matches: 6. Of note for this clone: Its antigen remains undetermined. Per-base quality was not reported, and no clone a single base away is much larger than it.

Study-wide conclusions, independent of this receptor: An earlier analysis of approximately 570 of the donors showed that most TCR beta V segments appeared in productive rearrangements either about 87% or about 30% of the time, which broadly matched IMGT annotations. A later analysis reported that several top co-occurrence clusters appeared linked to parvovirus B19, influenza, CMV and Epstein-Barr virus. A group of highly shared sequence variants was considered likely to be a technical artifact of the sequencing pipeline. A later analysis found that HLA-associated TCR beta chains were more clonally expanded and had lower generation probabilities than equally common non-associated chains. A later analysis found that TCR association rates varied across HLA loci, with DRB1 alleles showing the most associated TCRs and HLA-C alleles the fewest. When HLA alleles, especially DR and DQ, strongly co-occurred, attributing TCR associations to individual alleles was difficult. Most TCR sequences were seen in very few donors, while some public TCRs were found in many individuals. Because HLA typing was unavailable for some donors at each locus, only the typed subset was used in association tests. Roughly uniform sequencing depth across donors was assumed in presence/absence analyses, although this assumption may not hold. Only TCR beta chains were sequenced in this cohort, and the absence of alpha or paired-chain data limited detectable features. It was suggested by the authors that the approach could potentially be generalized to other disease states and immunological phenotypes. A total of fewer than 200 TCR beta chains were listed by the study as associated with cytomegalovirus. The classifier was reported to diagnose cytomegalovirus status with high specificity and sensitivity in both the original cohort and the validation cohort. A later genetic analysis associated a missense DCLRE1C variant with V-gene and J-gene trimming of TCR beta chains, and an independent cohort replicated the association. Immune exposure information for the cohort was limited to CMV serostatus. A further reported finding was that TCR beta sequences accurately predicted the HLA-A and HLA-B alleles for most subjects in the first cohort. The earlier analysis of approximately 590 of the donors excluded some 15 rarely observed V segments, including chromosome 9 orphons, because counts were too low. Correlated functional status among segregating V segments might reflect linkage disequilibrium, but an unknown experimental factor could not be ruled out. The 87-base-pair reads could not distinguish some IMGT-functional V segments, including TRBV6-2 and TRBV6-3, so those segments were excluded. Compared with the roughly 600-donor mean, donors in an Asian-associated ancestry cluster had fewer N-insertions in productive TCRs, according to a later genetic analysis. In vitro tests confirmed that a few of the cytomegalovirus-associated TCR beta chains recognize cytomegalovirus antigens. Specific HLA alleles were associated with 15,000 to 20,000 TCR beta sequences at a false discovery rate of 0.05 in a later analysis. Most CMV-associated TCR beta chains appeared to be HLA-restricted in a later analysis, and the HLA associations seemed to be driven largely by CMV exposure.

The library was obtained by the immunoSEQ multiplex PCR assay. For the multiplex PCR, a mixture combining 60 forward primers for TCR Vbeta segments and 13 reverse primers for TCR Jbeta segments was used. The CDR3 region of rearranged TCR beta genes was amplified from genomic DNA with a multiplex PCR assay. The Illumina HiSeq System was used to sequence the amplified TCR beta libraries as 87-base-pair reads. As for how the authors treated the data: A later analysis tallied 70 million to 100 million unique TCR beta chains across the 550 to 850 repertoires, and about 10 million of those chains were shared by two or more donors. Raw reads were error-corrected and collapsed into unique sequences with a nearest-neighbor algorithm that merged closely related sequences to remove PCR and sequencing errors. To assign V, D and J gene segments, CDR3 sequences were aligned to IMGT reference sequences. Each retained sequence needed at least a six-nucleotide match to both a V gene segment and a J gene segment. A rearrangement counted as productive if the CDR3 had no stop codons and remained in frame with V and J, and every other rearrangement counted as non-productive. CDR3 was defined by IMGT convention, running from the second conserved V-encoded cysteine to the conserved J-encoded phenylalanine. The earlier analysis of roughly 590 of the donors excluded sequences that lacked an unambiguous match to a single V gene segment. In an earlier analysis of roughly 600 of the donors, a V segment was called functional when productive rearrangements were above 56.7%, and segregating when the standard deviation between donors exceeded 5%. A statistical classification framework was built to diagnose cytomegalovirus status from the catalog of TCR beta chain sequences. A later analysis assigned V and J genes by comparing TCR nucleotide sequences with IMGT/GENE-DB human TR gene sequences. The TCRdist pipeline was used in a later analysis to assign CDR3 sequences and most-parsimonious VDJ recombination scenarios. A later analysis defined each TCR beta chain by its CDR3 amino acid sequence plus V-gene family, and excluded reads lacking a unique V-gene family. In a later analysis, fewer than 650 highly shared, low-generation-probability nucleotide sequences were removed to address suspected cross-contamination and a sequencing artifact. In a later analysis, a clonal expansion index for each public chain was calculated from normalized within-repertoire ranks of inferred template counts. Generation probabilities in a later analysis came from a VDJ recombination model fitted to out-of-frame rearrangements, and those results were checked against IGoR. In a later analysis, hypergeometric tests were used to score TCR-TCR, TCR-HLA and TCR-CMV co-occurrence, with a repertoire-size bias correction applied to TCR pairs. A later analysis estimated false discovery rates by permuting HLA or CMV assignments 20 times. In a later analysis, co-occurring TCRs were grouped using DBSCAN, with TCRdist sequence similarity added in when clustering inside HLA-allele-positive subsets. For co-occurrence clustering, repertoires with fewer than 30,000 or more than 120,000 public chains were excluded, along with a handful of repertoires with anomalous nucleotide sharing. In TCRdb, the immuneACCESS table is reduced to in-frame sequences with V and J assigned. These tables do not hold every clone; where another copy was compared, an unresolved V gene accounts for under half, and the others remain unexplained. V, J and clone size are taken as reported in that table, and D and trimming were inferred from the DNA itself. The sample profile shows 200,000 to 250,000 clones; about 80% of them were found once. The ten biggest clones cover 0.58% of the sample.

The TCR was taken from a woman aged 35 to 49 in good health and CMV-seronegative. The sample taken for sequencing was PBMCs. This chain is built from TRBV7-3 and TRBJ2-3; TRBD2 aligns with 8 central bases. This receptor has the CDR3 CASSPKRGITDTQYF. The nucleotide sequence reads TGTGCCAGCAGCCCAAAGCGGGGGATCACAGATACGCAGTATTTT.